This TCR beta chain was captured in a study of blood T cell repertoires in COVID-19. About the study: Nucleic acid was either cDNA or gDNA, and it came from T cells, B-cell-depleted T cells, or PBMCs.

Here immunoSEQ multiplex PCR was the method, and the copy in TCRdb shows in-frame clones only, minus some. The sample consists of some 200,000 clones, 86% of them appearing once. CDR3 length: 12 residues. V was trimmed by 3 bases and J by 6 bases, leaving 6 bases between them. The sequence came from a woman in her sixties or seventies with COVID-19, enrolled during active disease. The chain employs TRBV12-3 or TRBV12-4 and TRBJ1-5; D unresolved. Sequences were obtained from peripheral blood. In DNA, the CDR3 is TGTGCCAGCAGTTTTTCCGGTCAGCCCCAGCATTTT. Its translation is CASSFSGQPQHF.